Listed here are 10 T cell receptor beta chains from one sample, sequenced in a study of cytomegalovirus exposure and HLA in healthy donors. Sequencing was performed with immunoSEQ multiplex PCR; in TCRdb, only in-frame clones are kept and a portion is missing. In the table there are 110,000 to 150,000 clones, 85% to 95% of which are singletons. The material sequenced was PBMCs. The receptors here all came from a man aged 18 to 30 in good health and CMV-seropositive.

V is TRBV5-1 and J is TRBJ2-2; 7 bases map to TRBD1. After removal of 6 bases from V and 4 bases from J, the junction contained 6 bases not matched to a gene. CDR1 and CDR2 from the germline V gene are SGHRS and YFSETQ. The CDR3 loop spans 14 amino acids. The CDR3 reads CASTNRGSTGELFF. Written as DNA, the CDR3 is TGCGCCAGCACGAACAGGGGCAGCACCGGGGAGCTGTTTTTT.

The rearrangement joins TRBV5-4 to TRBJ2-3, with TRBD1 as a possible D gene (6 bases). Per the germline V gene, CDR1 is SGHNT and CDR2 is YYREEE (reference sequence). The V end was cut by 0 bases, the J end by 3 bases, with 14 bases between. CDR3 length: 16 amino acids. The CDR3 DNA reads as TGTGCCAGCAGCTTGGCTTACAGGGACGGAACAGATACGCAGTATTTT. Protein sequence: CASSLAYRDGTDTQYF.

This chain's CDR3 is CSVVGGQGNTIYF. In DNA, the CDR3 is TGCAGCGTTGTAGGGGGCCAAGGAAACACCATATATTTT. This rearrangement joins TRBV29-1 to TRBJ1-3, with 7 bases lining up with TRBD1. CDR3 size: 13 residues. Germline lookup yields CDR1 SQVTM and CDR2 ANQGSEA. J gave up 4 bases and V 4 bases, and 4 bases lay outside the gene matches.

The chain has TRBV5-4 and TRBJ1-4; 9 bases match TRBD1. The CDR3 length is 16 residues. J lost 8 bases, V lost 3 bases, and 11 bases had no gene match. In germline, CDR1 is SGHNT, CDR2 YYREEE (reference sequence). CDR3 region: CASSYIGQGRAEKLFF. The DNA for the CDR3 is TGTGCCAGCAGCTACATCGGACAGGGGAGGGCCGAAAAACTGTTTTTT. The complete variable domain, with remaining parts taken from reference TRBV5-4 and TRBJ1-4, reads ETGVTQSPTHLIKTRGQQVTLRCSSQSGHNTVSWYQQALGQGPQFIFQYYREEENGRGNFPPRFSGLQFPNYSSELNVNALELDDSALYLCASSYIGQGRAEKLFFGSGTQLSVL.

This rearrangement joins TRBV2 to TRBJ2-7; no firm D call. This CDR3 is built from 13 residues. Trimming took off 4 bases at V and 0 bases at J, with 7 bases between the two ends. CDR1 and CDR2 (germline): SNHLY, FYNNEI. The CDR3 is CASSVGRSYEQYF. In nucleotides, the CDR3 is TGTGCCAGCAGTGTGGGCCGCTCCTACGAGCAGTACTTC. Combining the CDR3 with reference TRBV2 and TRBJ2-7 gives the whole variable domain EPEVTQTPSHQVTQMGQEVILRCVPISNHLYFYWYRQILGQKVEFLVSFYNNEISEKSEIFDDQFSVERPDGSNFTLKIRSTKLEDSAMYFCASSVGRSYEQYFGPGTRLTVT.

The V and J genes are TRBV4-1 and TRBJ1-2; TRBD1 might be the D (6 bases). The CDR3 spans 13 residues. CDR1 is MGHRA and CDR2 is YSYEKL in the germline V gene. V was clipped by 3 bases and J by 7 bases, with 12 bases between them. The DNA of the CDR3 is TGCGCCAGCAGCCAGGCAGGGGTTGGTGGCTACACCTTC. This codes for CASSQAGVGGYTF.

The chain is built from TRBV6-5 and TRBJ1-1; D unclear. The V end was cut by 0 bases, the J end by 1 base, with 12 bases between. The CDR3 totals 16 residues. Germline V gene sequence: CDR1 MNHEY, CDR2 SVGAGI. CDR3 coding DNA: TGTGCCAGCAGTTACTCGGTGGGCAGCAAGAACACTGAAGCTTTCTTT. Protein sequence: CASSYSVGSKNTEAFF.

The rearrangement uses TRBV11-3 and TRBJ2-1; TRBD2 matches at 12 bases. V shed 3 bases and J 7 bases; nucleotides not matched to a gene: 4. This CDR3 is built from 15 residues. Germline V gives CDR1 SGHNT, CDR2 YENEEA. In nucleotides, the CDR3 is TGTGCCAGCAGCTTTAGGACTAGCGGGGAAAATGAGCAGTTCTTC. Translating gives CASSFRTSGENEQFF.

This clone was observed once. This chain uses TRBV30 with TRBJ2-2, with TRBD2 matching 8 bases. Germline V gene lookup returns CDR1 GTSNPN and CDR2 SVGIG (reference sequence). This CDR3 is built from 14 residues. V trimming: 8 bases; J trimming: 7 bases; junction bases outside the gene matches: 12. CDR3 nucleotides: TGTGCCCAGAGCGGGAGTCCCTCGGGCGGGGAGCTGTTTTTT. Encoded protein: CAQSGSPSGGELFF.

The chain carries TRBV5-1 and TRBJ1-5; D might be TRBD1 (6 bases). Germline values: CDR1 SGHRS, CDR2 YFSETQ. The CDR3 covers 16 residues. Trimming left V 4 bases short and J 3 bases short, with 17 bases between. CDR3 coding DNA: TGCGCCAGCAGCCTAACAGGGAACGGGGTCAATCAGCCCCAGCATTTT. Translating it yields CASSLTGNGVNQPQHF.